These 18 T cell receptor beta chains originate from one sample sequenced in a study of blood T cell repertoires in COVID-19. Profiled with immunoSEQ multiplex PCR; TCRdb holds only in-frame clones, not every one. The sample includes 200,000 to 250,000 clones, 82% of them seen just once. The source material was peripheral blood. These receptors all stem from a woman in her sixties or seventies with COVID-19, enrolled during active disease.

The chain is built from TRBV2 and TRBJ1-5; TRBD1 agrees at 11 bases. The J segment lost 1 base and the V segment lost 8 bases, leaving 4 bases of the junction unmatched. There are 15 residues in the CDR3. Germline loops: CDR1 SNHLY, CDR2 FYNNEI. The CDR3 bases are TGTGCCAGCTCCCGGGACAGGGGGAGCAATCAGCCCCAGCATTTT. Its translation: CASSRDRGSNQPQHF. The whole variable domain, remainder taken from reference TRBV2 and TRBJ1-5, is EPEVTQTPSHQVTQMGQEVILRCVPISNHLYFYWYRQILGQKVEFLVSFYNNEISEKSEIFDDQFSVERPDGSNFTLKIRSTKLEDSAMYFCASSRDRGSNQPQHFGDGTRLSIL.

This clone was observed a handful of times. The V call is TRBV7-8, the J call TRBJ2-7; TRBD1 is a possible D gene (5 bases). Germline V gene sequence: CDR1 SGHVS, CDR2 FQNEAQ. The germline V and J ends were trimmed by 4 bases and 2 bases, with 9 bases remaining between them. The CDR3 has 13 residues. CDR3 DNA sequence: TGTGCCAGCAGCTCTCGGACAACCTACGAGCAGTACTTC. Amino acid sequence: CASSSRTTYEQYF.

This chain connects TRBV25-1 to TRBJ1-2; 7 nucleotides line up with TRBD1. CDR3 length: 14 amino acids. V dropped 6 bases and J dropped 4; count of bases not matched to a gene: 8. The germline V gene encodes CDR1 MGHDK and CDR2 SYGVNS. The CDR3 DNA reads TGTGCCAGCAGAGGAGACAGGGTATCCTATGGCTACACCTTC. Translated, it gives CASRGDRVSYGYTF.

The chain uses TRBV10-3 and TRBJ1-3; no clear D. V was cut by 0 bases and J by 0 bases, with 12 bases left in between. CDR1 and CDR2 (germline): ENHRY, SYGVKD. This CDR3 spans 17 amino acids. CDR3 DNA sequence: TGTGCCATCAGTGAGTCGGCAGGTGTGAGCTCTGGAAACACCATATATTTT. Protein sequence: CAISESAGVSSGNTIYF.

The CDR3 spells CASSLGTGVGSNQPQHF. For the CDR3, the DNA is TGTGCCAGCAGTTTAGGGACAGGGGTTGGAAGCAATCAGCCCCAGCATTTT. The chain couples TRBV6-2 or TRBV6-3 to TRBJ1-5; TRBD1 matches 10 bases. Germline V gene data show CDR1 as MNHEY and CDR2 as SVGEGT. The CDR3 spans 17 residues. V shed 4 bases, J shed 1 base, and the junction held 7 bases outside the gene matches.

V usage is TRBV7-9 and J usage is TRBJ1-1, with TRBD1 matching over 8 bases. This CDR3 contains 16 residues. V was pared by 3 bases and J by 2 bases, with 8 bases of the junction left unmatched. Per the germline V gene, CDR1 is SEHNR and CDR2 is FQNEAQ (reference sequence). CDR3 in amino acids: CASSFGRDRLNTEAFF. The CDR3 DNA is TGTGCCAGCAGCTTCGGCCGGGACAGGCTTAACACTGAAGCTTTCTTT. Drawing the rest from reference TRBV7-9 and TRBJ1-1, the complete variable domain is DTGVSQNPRHKITKRGQNVTFRCDPISEHNRLYWYRQTLGQGPEFLTYFQNEAQLEKSRLLSDRFSAERPKGSFSTLEIQRTEQGDSAMYLCASSFGRDRLNTEAFFGQGTRLTVV.

J is TRBJ2-1 and V is TRBV6-5, with D perhaps TRBD1 (5 bases). V dropped 6 bases and J dropped 8 bases, with 14 bases sitting between them. CDR1 MNHEY and CDR2 SVGAGI come from the germline V gene. The CDR3 extends over 13 amino acids. CDR3 DNA: TGTGCCAGCAGGTCGCATCAGGGCGATGAGCAGTTCTTC. It encodes CASRSHQGDEQFF.

The CDR3 coding sequence is TGTGCCAGCAGCTTAGGCGCCCAGTCCCCCACAGATACGCAGTATTTT. Its translation is CASSLGAQSPTDTQYF. The rearrangement uses TRBV13 and TRBJ2-3; D gene ambiguous. V was clipped by 0 bases and J by 2 bases, with 12 bases between them. The germline gives CDR1 PRHDT, CDR2 FYEKMQ (reference sequence). The CDR3 is 16 amino acids. Complete variable domain (other parts from reference TRBV13 and TRBJ2-3): AAGVIQSPRHLIKEKRETATLKCYPIPRHDTVYWYQQGPGQDPQFLISFYEKMQSDKGSIPDRFSAQQFSDYHSELNMSSLELGDSALYFCASSLGAQSPTDTQYFGPGTRLTVL.

There are a few counts of this clone. The chain joins TRBV6-2 or TRBV6-3 to TRBJ2-1; 14 nucleotides align to TRBD2. Unmatched junction bases numbered 4, after V lost 5 bases and J lost 7 bases. CDR1 and CDR2 (germline): MNHEY, SVGEGT. The CDR3 has 15 amino acids. The CDR3 DNA sequence: TGTGCCAGCAGTCGACTAGCGGGAGGGCAAAATGAGCAGTTCTTC. Its protein is CASSRLAGGQNEQFF.

The chain recombines TRBV9 with TRBJ1-2; TRBD1 is a possible D gene (5 bases). The CDR3 extends over 11 amino acids. Deletions cut 1 base from V and 10 bases from J, with 8 bases between. CDR1 is SGDLS and CDR2 is YYNGEE in the germline V gene. CDR3 sequence (DNA): TGTGCCAGCAGCGTACAGGGCGACTACACCTTC. Its translation: CASSVQGDYTF.

The genes are TRBV19 and TRBJ2-1, with 10 bases aligning to TRBD2. Unmatched junction bases numbered 14, after V lost 8 bases and J lost 7 bases. The CDR3 covers 16 residues. Germline V CDR1 and CDR2: LNHDA, SQIVND (reference sequence). The CDR3 coding sequence is TGTGCCAGTGTGGGAATAGCGGGAGGATCCTTAAATGAGCAGTTCTTC. Translating gives CASVGIAGGSLNEQFF.

The CDR3 bases are TGTGCCAGCTCAGTGCTAGCGAGCCCTGCCTACAATGAGCAGTTCTTC. It codes for CASSVLASPAYNEQFF. V usage is TRBV18 and J usage is TRBJ2-1; tentative D call: TRBD2 (6 bases). The CDR3 runs 16 residues. The germline gives CDR1 KGHSH, CDR2 LQKENI. V lost 5 bases and J lost 2, with 16 bases in between.

The chain links TRBV5-1 to TRBJ1-2; 9 bases match TRBD1. The germline gives CDR1 SGHRS, CDR2 YFSETQ. Unmatched junction bases numbered 8, after V lost 6 bases and J lost 2 bases. The CDR3 has 15 residues. CDR3 DNA sequence: TGCGCCAGCAACCCGGGACAGGGAGGAAACTATGGCTACACCTTC. This encodes CASNPGQGGNYGYTF.

The chain uses TRBV5-5 and TRBJ1-2, with 11 bases lining up with TRBD1. CDR3 length: 16 amino acids. J lost 3 bases, V lost 4 bases, and 8 bases had no gene match. CDR1 is SGHKS, CDR2 YYEKEE, per germline (reference sequence). The chain's CDR3 is CASSAGQGAVYYGYTF. The DNA for the CDR3 is TGTGCCAGCAGCGCCGGACAGGGGGCGGTTTACTATGGCTACACCTTC.

The genes are TRBV7-2 and TRBJ1-1, with D possibly matching TRBD1 (5 bases). The CDR3 loop spans 14 amino acids. The V gene lost 3 bases and the J gene lost 1 base, with 9 bases spanning the gap. The germline V gene encodes CDR1 SGHTA and CDR2 FQGNSA. CDR3 coding DNA: TGTGCCAGCAGCTTGGGACTCTCGAACACTGAAGCTTTCTTT. Its protein product is CASSLGLSNTEAFF. Full variable domain (outside the CDR3, taken from reference TRBV7-2 and TRBJ1-1): GAGVSQSPSNKVTEKGKDVELRCDPISGHTALYWYRQSLGQGLEFLIYFQGNSAPDKSGLPSDRFSAERTGGSVSTLTIQRTQQEDSAVYLCASSLGLSNTEAFFGQGTRLTVV.

The chain carries TRBV5-4 and TRBJ1-4; D gene uncertain. The ends were cut back, 1 base at V and 3 bases at J, with 10 bases in the middle. CDR3 length equals 15 residues. Germline values: CDR1 SGHNT, CDR2 YYREEE (reference sequence). CDR3 protein: CASSLSGSSNEKLFF. DNA for the CDR3: TGTGCCAGCAGCTTGTCAGGATCCTCTAATGAAAAACTGTTTTTT.

This chain links TRBV9 with TRBJ2-1; 12 bases are shared with TRBD2. The germline V gene encodes CDR1 SGDLS and CDR2 YYNGEE. The CDR3 runs to 15 residues. Trimming cost V 2 bases and J 5 bases; bases outside gene matches: 2. CDR3: CASSVLAGGDNEQFF. CDR3 nucleotide sequence: TGTGCCAGCAGCGTTCTAGCGGGAGGGGACAATGAGCAGTTCTTC.

The genes are TRBV20-1 and TRBJ1-2; weak D call: TRBD1 (5 bases). Germline-derived CDR1 and CDR2 are DFQATT and SNEGSKA (reference sequence). The V and J ends lost 3 bases and 0 bases respectively, with 17 bases between them. This CDR3 is 16 amino acids long. CDR3 in DNA: TGCAGTGCTAGTGGGCAGGGACTATATTCTAACTATGGCTACACCTTC. Encoded protein: CSASGQGLYSNYGYTF.